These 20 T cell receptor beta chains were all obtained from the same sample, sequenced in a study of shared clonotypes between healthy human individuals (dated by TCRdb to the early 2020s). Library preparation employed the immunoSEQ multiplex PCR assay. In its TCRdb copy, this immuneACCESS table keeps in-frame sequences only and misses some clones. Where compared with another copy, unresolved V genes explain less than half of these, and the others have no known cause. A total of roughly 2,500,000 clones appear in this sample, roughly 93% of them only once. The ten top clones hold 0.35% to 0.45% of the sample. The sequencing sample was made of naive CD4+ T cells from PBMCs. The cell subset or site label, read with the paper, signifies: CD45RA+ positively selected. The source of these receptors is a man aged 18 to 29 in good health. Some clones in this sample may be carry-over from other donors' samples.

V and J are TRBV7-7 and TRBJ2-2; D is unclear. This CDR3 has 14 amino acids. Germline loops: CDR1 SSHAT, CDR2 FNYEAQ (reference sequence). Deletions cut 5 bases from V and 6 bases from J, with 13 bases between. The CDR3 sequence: CASSADGASGELFF. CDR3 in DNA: TGTGCCAGCAGCGCGGACGGAGCGTCCGGGGAGCTGTTTTTT.

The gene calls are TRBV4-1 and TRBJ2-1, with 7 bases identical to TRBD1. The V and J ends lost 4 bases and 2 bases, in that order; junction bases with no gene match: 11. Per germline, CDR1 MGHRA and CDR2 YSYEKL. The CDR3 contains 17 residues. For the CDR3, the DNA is TGCGCCAGCAGCCCTTCGGGACAGACCCTAGCCTACAATGAGCAGTTCTTC. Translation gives CASSPSGQTLAYNEQFF.

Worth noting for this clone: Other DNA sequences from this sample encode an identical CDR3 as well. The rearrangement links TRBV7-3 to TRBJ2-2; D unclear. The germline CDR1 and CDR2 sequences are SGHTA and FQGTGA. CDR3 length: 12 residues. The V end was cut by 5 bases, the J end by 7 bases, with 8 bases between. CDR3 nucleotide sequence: TGTGCCAGCAGCCCCCCGGGCGGGGAGCTGTTTTTT. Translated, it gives CASSPPGGELFF.

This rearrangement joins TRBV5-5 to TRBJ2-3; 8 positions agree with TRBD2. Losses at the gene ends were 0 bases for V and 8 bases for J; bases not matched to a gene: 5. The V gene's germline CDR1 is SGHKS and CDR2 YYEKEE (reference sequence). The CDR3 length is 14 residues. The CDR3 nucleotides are TGTGCCAGCAGCTTGGTAAGCGGGAGTAGTACGCAGTATTTT. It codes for CASSLVSGSSTQYF.

DNA for the CDR3: TGTGCCAGCAGCCAAGAAGCAGAATCTGGGGCCAACGTCCTGACTTTC. Its protein product is CASSQEAESGANVLTF. V is TRBV4-2 and J is TRBJ2-6, with D unclear. This CDR3 region has 16 residues. CDR1 is LGHNA and CDR2 is YNFKEQ in the germline V gene. V lost 0 bases, J lost 1 base, and 7 bases lay in between.

In DNA form, the CDR3 reads TGTGCCAGCAGTGAAGGGGGGCTCTCTGGGGCCAACGTCCTGACTTTC. Amino acid sequence: CASSEGGLSGANVLTF. The chain couples TRBV25-1 to TRBJ2-6, with D perhaps matching TRBD1 or TRBD2 (6 bases each). The CDR3 has 16 residues. Trimming removed 2 bases from V and 0 bases from J, with 8 bases in between. CDR1 and CDR2 from the germline V gene are MGHDK and SYGVNS.

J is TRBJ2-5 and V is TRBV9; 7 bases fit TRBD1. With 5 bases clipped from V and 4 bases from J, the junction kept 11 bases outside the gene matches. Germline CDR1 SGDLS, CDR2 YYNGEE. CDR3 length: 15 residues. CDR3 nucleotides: TGTGCCAGCAGTCCCCGAACAGGGGAAAGAGAGACCCAGTACTTC. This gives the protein CASSPRTGERETQYF. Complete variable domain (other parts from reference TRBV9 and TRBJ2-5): DSGVTQTPKHLITATGQRVTLRCSPRSGDLSVYWYQQSLDQGLQFLIQYYNGEERAKGNILERFSAQQFPDLHSELNLSSLELGDSALYFCASSPRTGERETQYFGPGTRLLVL.

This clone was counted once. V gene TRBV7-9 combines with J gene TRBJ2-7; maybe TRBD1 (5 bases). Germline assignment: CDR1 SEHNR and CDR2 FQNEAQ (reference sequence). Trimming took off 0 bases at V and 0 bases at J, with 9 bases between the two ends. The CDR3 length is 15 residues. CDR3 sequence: CASSLAADSSYEQYF. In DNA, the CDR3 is TGTGCCAGCAGCTTAGCAGCCGACAGCTCCTACGAGCAGTACTTC.

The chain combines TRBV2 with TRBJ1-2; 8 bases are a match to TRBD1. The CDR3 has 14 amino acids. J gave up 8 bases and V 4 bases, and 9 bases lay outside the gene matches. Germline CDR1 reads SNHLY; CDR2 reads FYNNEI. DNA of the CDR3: TGTGCCAGCAGTGGAATAGGACAGGGTAGGGGCTACACCTTC. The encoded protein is CASSGIGQGRGYTF.

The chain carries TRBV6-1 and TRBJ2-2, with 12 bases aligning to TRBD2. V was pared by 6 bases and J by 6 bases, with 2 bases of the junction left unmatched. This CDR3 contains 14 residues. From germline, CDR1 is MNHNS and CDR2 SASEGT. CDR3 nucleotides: TGTGCCAGCAGGGCTAGCGGGAGGGCCGGGGAGCTGTTTTTT. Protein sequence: CASRASGRAGELFF.

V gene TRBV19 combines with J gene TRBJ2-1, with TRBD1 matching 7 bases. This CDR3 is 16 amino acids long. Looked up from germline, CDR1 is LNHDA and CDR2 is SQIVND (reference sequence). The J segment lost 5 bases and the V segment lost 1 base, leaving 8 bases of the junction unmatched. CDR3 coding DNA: TGTGCCAGTAGTATAGCTCGGGACAGCCCTAACAATGAGCAGTTCTTC. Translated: CASSIARDSPNNEQFF.

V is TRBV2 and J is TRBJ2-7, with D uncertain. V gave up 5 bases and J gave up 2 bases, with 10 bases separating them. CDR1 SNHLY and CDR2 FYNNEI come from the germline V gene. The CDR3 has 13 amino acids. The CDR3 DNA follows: TGTGCCAGCAGTCGAGACATAGCCTACGAGCAGTACTTC. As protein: CASSRDIAYEQYF.

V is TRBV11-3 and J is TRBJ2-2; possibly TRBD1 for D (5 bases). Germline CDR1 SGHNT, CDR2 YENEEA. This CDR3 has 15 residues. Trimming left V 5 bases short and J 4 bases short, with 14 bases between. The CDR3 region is CASSLGQVGTGELFF. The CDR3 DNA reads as TGTGCCAGCAGCCTGGGGCAAGTGGGCACCGGGGAGCTGTTTTTT.

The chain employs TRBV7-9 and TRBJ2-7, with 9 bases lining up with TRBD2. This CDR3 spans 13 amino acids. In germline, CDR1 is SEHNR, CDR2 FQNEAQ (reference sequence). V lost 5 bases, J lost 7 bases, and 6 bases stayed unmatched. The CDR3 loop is CASSVTSGPEQYF. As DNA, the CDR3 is TGTGCCAGCAGCGTTACTAGCGGGCCTGAGCAGTACTTC. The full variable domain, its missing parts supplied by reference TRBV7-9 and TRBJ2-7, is DTGVSQNPRHKITKRGQNVTFRCDPISEHNRLYWYRQTLGQGPEFLTYFQNEAQLEKSRLLSDRFSAERPKGSFSTLEIQRTEQGDSAMYLCASSVTSGPEQYFGPGTRLTVT.

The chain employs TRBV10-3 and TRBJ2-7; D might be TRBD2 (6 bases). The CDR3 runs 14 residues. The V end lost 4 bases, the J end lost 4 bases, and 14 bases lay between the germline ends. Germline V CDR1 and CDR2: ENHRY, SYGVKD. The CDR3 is CAISALATRYEQYF. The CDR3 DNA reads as TGTGCCATCAGTGCCCTAGCGACCAGATACGAGCAGTACTTC.

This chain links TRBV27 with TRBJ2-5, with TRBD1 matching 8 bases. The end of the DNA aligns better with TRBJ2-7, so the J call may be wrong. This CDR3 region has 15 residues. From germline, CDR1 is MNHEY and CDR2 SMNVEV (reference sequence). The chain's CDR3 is CASSLKGQESYEQYF. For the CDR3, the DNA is TGTGCCAGCAGTTTAAAGGGACAGGAGTCCTACGAGCAGTACTTC.

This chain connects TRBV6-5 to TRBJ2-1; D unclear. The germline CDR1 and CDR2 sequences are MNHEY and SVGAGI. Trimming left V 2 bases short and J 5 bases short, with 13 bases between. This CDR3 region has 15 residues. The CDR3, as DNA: TGTGCCAGCAGTTACGAGGATCAACCCAACAATGAGCAGTTCTTC. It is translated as CASSYEDQPNNEQFF.

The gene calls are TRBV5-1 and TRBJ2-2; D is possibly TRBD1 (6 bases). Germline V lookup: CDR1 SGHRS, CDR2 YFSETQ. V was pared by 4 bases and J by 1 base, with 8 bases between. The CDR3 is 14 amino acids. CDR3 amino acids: CASSIQGNTGELFF. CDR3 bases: TGCGCCAGCAGCATACAGGGGAACACCGGGGAGCTGTTTTTT.

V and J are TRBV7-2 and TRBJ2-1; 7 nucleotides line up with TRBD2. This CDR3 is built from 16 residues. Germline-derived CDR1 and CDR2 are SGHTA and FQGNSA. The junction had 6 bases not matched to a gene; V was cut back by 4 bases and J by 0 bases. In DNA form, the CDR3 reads TGTGCCAGCAGCTCAGTGACTAGCAACTCCTACAATGAGCAGTTCTTC. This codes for CASSSVTSNSYNEQFF.

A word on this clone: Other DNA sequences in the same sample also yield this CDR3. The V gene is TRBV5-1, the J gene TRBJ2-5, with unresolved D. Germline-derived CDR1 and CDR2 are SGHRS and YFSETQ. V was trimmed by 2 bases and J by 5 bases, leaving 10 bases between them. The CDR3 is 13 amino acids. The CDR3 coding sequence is TGCGCCAGCAGCTTAGGAGTTGGGGAGACCCAGTACTTC. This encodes CASSLGVGETQYF.